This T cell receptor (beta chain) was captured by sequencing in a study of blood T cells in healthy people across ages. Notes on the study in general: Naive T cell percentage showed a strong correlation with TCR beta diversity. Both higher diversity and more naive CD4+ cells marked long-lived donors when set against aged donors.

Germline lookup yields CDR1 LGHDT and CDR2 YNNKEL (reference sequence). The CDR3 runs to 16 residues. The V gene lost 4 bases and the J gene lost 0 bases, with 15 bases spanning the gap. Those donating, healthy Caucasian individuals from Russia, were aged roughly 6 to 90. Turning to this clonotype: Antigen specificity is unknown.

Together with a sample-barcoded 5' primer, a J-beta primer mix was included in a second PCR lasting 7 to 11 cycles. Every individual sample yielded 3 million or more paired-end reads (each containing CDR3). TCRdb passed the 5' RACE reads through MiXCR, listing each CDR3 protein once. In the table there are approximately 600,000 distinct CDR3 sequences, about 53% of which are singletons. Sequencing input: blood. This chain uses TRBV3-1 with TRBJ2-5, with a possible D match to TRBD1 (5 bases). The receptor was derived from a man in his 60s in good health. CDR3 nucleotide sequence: TGTGCCAGCAGCCCAGTCGAGTGGGGCAACCAAGAGACCCAGTACTTC. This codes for CASSPVEWGNQETQYF.